This T cell receptor beta chain is drawn from a study of naive and memory T cell subsets. In this sample, this clonotype turned up a few times. After the first PCR, alpha and beta chain libraries were processed separately. CMV status came from CD4+ T cell IFNgamma after overnight CMV lysate stimulation of fresh PBMCs. CD4 T cells were positively selected, then CD8 T cells from the CD4-negative fraction. Cells stained for CD3, CD4, CD8, CD45RA and CD27 were sorted into four subsets. The CDR3 consists of 13 residues. V lost 2 bases, J lost 3 bases, and 7 bases lay in between. Germline lookup yields CDR1 MNHEY and CDR2 SVGAGI. Both TRBC1 and TRBC2 were covered by a beta constant-region primer of two equimolar oligonucleotides. MiXCR, run by TCRdb on the UMI-ligation and nested PCR reads, gives a single entry per CDR3 protein. The sample shows roughly 91,000 distinct CDR3 sequences, over 10% of them seen only once.

V usage is TRBV6-5 and J usage is TRBJ2-5, with D possibly matching TRBD2 (5 bases). The sequence came from a human donor in good health. The sample taken for sequencing was central memory CD4+ T cells from blood. The DNA of the CDR3 is TGTGCCAGCAGTTACACGCGGGAAGAGACCCAGTACTTC. Translation gives CASSYTREETQYF.